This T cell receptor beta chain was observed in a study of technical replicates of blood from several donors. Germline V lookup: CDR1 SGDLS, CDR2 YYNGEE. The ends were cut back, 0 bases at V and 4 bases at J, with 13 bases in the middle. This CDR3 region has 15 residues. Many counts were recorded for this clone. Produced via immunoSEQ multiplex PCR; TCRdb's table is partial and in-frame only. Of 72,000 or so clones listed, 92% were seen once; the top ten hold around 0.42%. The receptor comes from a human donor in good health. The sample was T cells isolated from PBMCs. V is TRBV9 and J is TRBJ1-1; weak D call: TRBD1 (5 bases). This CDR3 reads CASSVVDSGSTEAFF. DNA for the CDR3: TGTGCCAGCAGCGTAGTAGACAGTGGAAGCACTGAAGCTTTCTTT.